The entry below describes one TCR beta chain. Its antigen is currently unknown. This table comes from immunoSEQ multiplex PCR, and its TCRdb copy is limited to in-frame clones, with some not included. Among about 350,000 clones listed, approximately 86% were seen once. This sample was taken from a study of Ad26.COV2.S vaccination and SARS-CoV-2 variants. At the level of the study: The Ad26.COV2.S arm of the COV1001 trial was where the donor was placed. Overall study results and limits: Compared with placebo recipients, vaccine recipients had higher spike-specific TCR breadth. Total responses of T cells may have been underestimated by the analyses of TCR breadth and depth.

The treatment was: roughly 20 received Ad26.COV2.S at low or high dose, single or two shots; about 5 received placebo; per-sample allocation not given. Sample collection was performed on day 63 after the first vaccine or placebo injection. What was given as vaccine was an Ad26 vector encoding Wuhan-strain SARS-CoV-2 spike. Trimming pared 2 bases from V and 2 bases from J, leaving 10 bases between. The CDR3 has 15 amino acids. Germline V gene lookup returns CDR1 SGHTA and CDR2 FQGTGA. The sequence derives from a person between 18 and 65 years old who received the Ad26.COV2.S COVID-19 vaccine or a placebo. Sequences were derived from peripheral blood, sampled in a trial of Ad26.COV2.S vaccine versus placebo. The chain employs TRBV7-3 and TRBJ2-1; no reliable D call. The CDR3 DNA sequence: TGTGCCAGCAGCTTAGAATCGATTGCCTACAATGAGCAGTTCTTC. Its protein product is CASSLESIAYNEQFF.